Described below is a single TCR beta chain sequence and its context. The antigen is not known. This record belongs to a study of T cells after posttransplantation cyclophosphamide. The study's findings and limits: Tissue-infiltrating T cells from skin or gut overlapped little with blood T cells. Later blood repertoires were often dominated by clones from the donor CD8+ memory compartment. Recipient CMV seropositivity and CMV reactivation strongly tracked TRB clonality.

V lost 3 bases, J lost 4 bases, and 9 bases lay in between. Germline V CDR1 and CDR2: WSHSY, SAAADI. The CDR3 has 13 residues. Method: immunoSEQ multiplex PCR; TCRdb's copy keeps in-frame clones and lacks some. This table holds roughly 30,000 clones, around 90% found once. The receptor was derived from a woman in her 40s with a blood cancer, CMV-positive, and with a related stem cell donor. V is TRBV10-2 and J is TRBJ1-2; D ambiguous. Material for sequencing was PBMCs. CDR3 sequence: CASSETVLYGYTF. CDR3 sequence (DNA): TGCGCCAGCAGTGAAACGGTTCTCTATGGCTACACCTTC.